This T cell receptor beta chain was profiled in a study of T cells after yellow fever vaccination. This clonotype was observed many times. From the 5' RACE reads, TCRdb called clonotypes with MiXCR, one entry per CDR3 protein. The sample includes over 35,000 distinct CDR3 sequences, 6% to 7% of them seen just once. Study-wide points: The study re-detected most primary-vaccination clones after the booster (around 96% CD4, approximately 87% CD8). Contaminating bulk clonotypes could be abundant in FACS-sorted repertoires.

The CDR3 totals 15 residues. Germline lookup yields CDR1 SGHRS and CDR2 YFSETQ. Trimming shortened V by 0 bases and J by 7 bases, and 14 bases separated the two germline ends. The source material was PBMCs, either bulk or a sorted T-cell subset (CD4+, CD8+, memory, or dextramer-sorted; not recorded which), sampled 45 days after the yellow fever booster vaccination. This chain joins TRBV5-1 and TRBJ2-1; D may be TRBD1 or TRBD2 (6 bases each). This sequence originates from a man between 25 and 39 years old who received the YFV17D yellow fever vaccine. DNA for the CDR3: TGCGCCAGCAGCTTGGCGGGAGCGAGGGGGAATGAGCAGTTCTTC. Protein: CASSLAGARGNEQFF.